The text below deals with one T cell receptor beta chain. Germline loops: CDR1 LNHNV, CDR2 YYDKDF (reference sequence). This CDR3 is 15 amino acids long. V gave up 4 bases and J gave up 8 bases; unmatched junction bases: 11. Assay used: immunoSEQ multiplex PCR; TCRdb lists only in-frame clones, some missing. This table holds roughly 1.5 million clones, approximately 98% found once. These data originate in a study of shared clonotypes between healthy human individuals. The chain carries TRBV15 and TRBJ2-3; TRBD2 agrees at 8 bases. The sequencing sample was made of naive CD4+ T cells sorted from blood. Stated subset: CD45RA+ positively selected. The sequence derives from a man younger than 45 in good health. The CDR3 nucleotides read TGTGCCACCAGCATCTCCGGGAGGGGTCTCGGTACGCAGTATTTT. The encoded protein is CATSISGRGLGTQYF.